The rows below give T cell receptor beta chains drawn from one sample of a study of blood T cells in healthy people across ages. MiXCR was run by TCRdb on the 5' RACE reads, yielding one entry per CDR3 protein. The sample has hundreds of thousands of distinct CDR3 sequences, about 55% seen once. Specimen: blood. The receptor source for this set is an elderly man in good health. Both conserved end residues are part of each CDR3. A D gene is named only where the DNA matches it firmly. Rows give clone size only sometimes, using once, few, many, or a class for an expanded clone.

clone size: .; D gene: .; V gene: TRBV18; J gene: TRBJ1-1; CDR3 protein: CASSPITRTEAFF; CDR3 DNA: TGTGCCAGCTCACCCATTACTAGAACTGAAGCTTTCTTT
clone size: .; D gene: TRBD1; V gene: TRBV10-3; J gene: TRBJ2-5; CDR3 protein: CAISGGTGETQYF; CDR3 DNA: TGTGCCATCAGTGGCGGGACAGGGGAGACCCAGTACTTC
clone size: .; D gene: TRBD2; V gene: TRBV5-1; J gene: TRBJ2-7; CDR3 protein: CASSLGSGRYEQYF; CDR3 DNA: TGCGCCAGCAGCCTGGGTAGCGGGAGATACGAGCAGTACTTC
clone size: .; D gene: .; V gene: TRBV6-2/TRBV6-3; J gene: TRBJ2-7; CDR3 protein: CASGYALSGEQYF; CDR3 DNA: TGTGCCAGCGGTTACGCGTTGAGCGGCGAGCAGTACTTC
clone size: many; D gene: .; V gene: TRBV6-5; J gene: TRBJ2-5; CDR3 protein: CASRLNRETQYF; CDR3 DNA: TGTGCCAGCAGACTAAATAGAGAGACCCAGTACTTC
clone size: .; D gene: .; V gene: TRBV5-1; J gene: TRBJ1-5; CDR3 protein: CASSPDGKRPQHF; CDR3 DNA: TGCGCCAGCAGCCCGGACGGTAAAAGGCCCCAGCATTTT
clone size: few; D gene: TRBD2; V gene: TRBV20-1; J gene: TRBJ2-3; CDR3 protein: CSARGGLAGATDTQYF; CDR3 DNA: TGCAGTGCTAGAGGGGGGCTAGCGGGAGCCACAGATACGCAGTATTTT
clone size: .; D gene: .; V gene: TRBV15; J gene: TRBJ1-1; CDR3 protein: CAAGAVNTEAFF; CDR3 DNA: TGTGCCGCCGGGGCCGTGAACACTGAAGCTTTCTTT
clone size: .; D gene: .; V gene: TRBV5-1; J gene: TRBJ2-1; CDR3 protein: CASRPDARSYNEQFF; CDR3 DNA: TGCGCCAGCCGACCCGATGCGCGGAGCTACAATGAGCAGTTCTTC
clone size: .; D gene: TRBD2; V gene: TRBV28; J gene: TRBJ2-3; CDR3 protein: CASSSGLAGAHTDTQYF; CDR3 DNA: TGTGCCAGCAGTTCCGGTCTAGCGGGAGCACACACAGATACGCAGTATTTT
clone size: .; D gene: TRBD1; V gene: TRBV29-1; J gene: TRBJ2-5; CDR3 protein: CSVASGTGLGETQYF; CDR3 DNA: TGCAGCGTTGCTTCCGGGACAGGGTTGGGAGAGACCCAGTACTTC
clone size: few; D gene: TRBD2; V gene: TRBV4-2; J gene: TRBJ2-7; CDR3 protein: CASSYGLAGGGAYEQYF; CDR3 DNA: TGTGCCAGCAGCTACGGACTAGCGGGAGGCGGGGCCTACGAGCAGTACTTC
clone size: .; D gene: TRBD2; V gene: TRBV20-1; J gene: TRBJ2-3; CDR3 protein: CSASLAGVTDTQYF; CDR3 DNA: TGCAGTGCTAGCCTAGCGGGAGTCACAGATACGCAGTATTTT
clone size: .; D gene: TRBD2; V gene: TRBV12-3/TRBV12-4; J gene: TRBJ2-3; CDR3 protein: CASSLVGGIGHRDAYF; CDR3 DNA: TGTGCCAGCAGTTTGGTCGGGGGGATCGGGCACAGAGACGCGTATTTT
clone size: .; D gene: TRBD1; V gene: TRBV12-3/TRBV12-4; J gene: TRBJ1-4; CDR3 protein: CASSVGTGFEKLFF; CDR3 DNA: TGTGCCAGCAGTGTCGGGACAGGTTTTGAAAAACTGTTTTTT
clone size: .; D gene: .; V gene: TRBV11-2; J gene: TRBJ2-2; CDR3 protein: CTSSLVRGRGELFF; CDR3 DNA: TGTACCAGCAGCTTAGTCCGGGGCCGCGGGGAGCTGTTTTTT